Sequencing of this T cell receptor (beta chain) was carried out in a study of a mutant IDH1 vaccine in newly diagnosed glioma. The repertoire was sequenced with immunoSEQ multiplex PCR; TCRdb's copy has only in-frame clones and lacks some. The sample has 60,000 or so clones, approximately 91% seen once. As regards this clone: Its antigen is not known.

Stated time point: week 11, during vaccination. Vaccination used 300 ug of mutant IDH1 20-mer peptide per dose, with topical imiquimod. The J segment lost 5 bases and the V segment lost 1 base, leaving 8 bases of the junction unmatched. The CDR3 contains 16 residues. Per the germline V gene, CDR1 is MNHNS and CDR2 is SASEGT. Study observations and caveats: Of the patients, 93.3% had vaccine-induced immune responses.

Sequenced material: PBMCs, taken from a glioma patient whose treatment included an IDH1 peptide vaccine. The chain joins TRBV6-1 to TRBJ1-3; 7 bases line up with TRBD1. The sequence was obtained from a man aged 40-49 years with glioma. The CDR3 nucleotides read TGTGCCAGCAGTGAAGGGGCGGGACAGTGGCGAAACACCATATATTTT. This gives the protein CASSEGAGQWRNTIYF.